The T cell receptor (beta chain) under discussion was sequenced for a study of CD8 T cells in Susac syndrome. Reverse transcription used 0.5 to 1 ug RNA and random hexamers. Amplification of TCR beta CDR3 across 54 Vbeta and 13 Jbeta was performed with immunoSEQ multiplex PCR. One entry per CDR3 protein, called by TCRdb with MiXCR from the immunoSEQ multiplex PCR reads. Of roughly 140,000 distinct CDR3 sequences in the sample, about 94% are singletons; the top ten hold around 0.21%. This clonotype was seen once. The sequenced material came from CD8+ T cells from PBMCs. The clonotype was recovered from a human donor with multiple sclerosis.

The CDR3 spells CASSLTRPDLYGYTF. CDR3 DNA sequence: TGTGCCAGCAGCTTAACTCGCCCGGACCTATATGGCTACACCTTC. The V call is TRBV7-9, the J call TRBJ1-2; D unresolved. The germline gives CDR1 SEHNR, CDR2 FQNEAQ (reference sequence). The CDR3 has 15 amino acids. V lost 2 bases to trimming and J lost 5 bases, with 15 bases between them.